What follows are 10 T cell receptor beta chains derived from one specimen sequenced in a study of cytomegalovirus exposure and HLA in healthy donors. Researchers ran the PCR with 60 Vbeta and 13 Jbeta primers. Generated by immunoSEQ multiplex PCR, the TCRdb table keeps only in-frame clones and is missing some. The sample holds 85,000 to 130,000 clones, 75% to 85% seen once. The sample was PBMCs. Receptors originate from a woman aged 18-29 years in good health and CMV-seronegative.

This clone was observed once. V and J are TRBV9 and TRBJ2-3, with 8 bases identical to TRBD2. The CDR3 spans 17 residues. Looked up from germline, CDR1 is SGDLS and CDR2 is YYNGEE. With 1 base clipped from V and 0 bases from J, the junction kept 7 bases outside the gene matches. DNA for the CDR3: TGTGCCAGCAGCGTACCCTTAGCGGGGACAAGCACAGATACGCAGTATTTT. As protein: CASSVPLAGTSTDTQYF.

This clone was observed a single time. The chain uses TRBV5-4 and TRBJ1-1; D is unresolved. V gave up 2 bases and J gave up 5 bases, with 16 bases separating them. Germline values: CDR1 SGHNT, CDR2 YYREEE (reference sequence). The length of the CDR3 is 15 residues. CDR3 loop: CASSFNGVDGTEAFF. CDR3 nucleotides: TGTGCCAGCAGCTTTAACGGAGTGGATGGGACTGAAGCTTTCTTT.

This clone was detected only a few times. V and J are TRBV2 and TRBJ1-4; D is uncertain. Per germline, CDR1 SNHLY and CDR2 FYNNEI. Trimming removed 7 bases from V and 8 bases from J, with 17 bases in between. The CDR3 consists of 14 residues. Here the CDR3 reads CASNPDPEGEKLFF. CDR3 sequence (DNA): TGTGCCAGCAATCCCGATCCAGAGGGCGAAAAACTGTTTTTT.

The rearrangement uses TRBV2 and TRBJ1-6, with 8 nucleotides matching TRBD1. The ends lost 8 bases at V and 6 bases at J; junction bases unmatched: 6. The CDR3 totals 14 residues. Germline V gives CDR1 SNHLY, CDR2 FYNNEI. The CDR3 sequence: CASCRTGFNSPLHF. Written as DNA, the CDR3 is TGTGCCAGCTGTCGGACAGGGTTTAATTCACCCCTCCACTTT.

The chain has TRBV4-3 and TRBJ2-7; perhaps TRBD1 as D (6 bases). The germline CDR1 and CDR2 sequences are LGHNA and YSLEER. CDR3 size: 16 residues. The V and J ends lost 1 base and 0 bases respectively, with 13 bases between them. The CDR3 nucleotides are TGCGCCAGCAGCCAAGTTACAGGGATCAGCTCCTACGAGCAGTACTTC. As protein: CASSQVTGISSYEQYF.

This chain uses TRBV7-9 with TRBJ1-5; D might be TRBD1 (5 bases). CDR3 size: 15 residues. CDR1 and CDR2 from the germline V gene are SEHNR and FQNEAQ (reference sequence). V was clipped by 1 base and J by 3 bases, with 10 bases between them. Here the CDR3 DNA reads TGTGCCAGCAGCTTAGGTACAGGCTCCAATCAGCCCCAGCATTTT. It translates to CASSLGTGSNQPQHF. Variable domain in full (rest from reference TRBV7-9 and TRBJ1-5): DTGVSQNPRHKITKRGQNVTFRCDPISEHNRLYWYRQTLGQGPEFLTYFQNEAQLEKSRLLSDRFSAERPKGSFSTLEIQRTEQGDSAMYLCASSLGTGSNQPQHFGDGTRLSIL.

The chain employs TRBV2 and TRBJ2-1; D unresolved. The CDR3 length is 11 residues. The germline V gene has CDR1 SNHLY and CDR2 FYNNEI. V gave up 7 bases and J gave up 6 bases, with 7 bases separating them. The CDR3 region is CASKDINEQFF. The CDR3 DNA reads as TGTGCCAGCAAAGACATCAATGAGCAGTTCTTC.

The chain uses TRBV19 and TRBJ1-5; 8 bases agree with TRBD1. The CDR3 totals 14 residues. The V and J ends lost 8 bases and 4 bases, in that order; junction bases with no gene match: 7. CDR1 is LNHDA and CDR2 is SQIVND in the germline V gene (reference sequence). The CDR3 here is CASEKRQGNQPQHF. In DNA, the CDR3 is TGTGCCAGTGAGAAGAGACAGGGGAATCAGCCCCAGCATTTT.

The chain uses TRBV18 and TRBJ1-3; a possible D gene is TRBD1 (6 bases). V lost 0 bases to trimming and J lost 4 bases, with 10 bases between them. The length of the CDR3 is 15 residues. CDR1 is KGHSH, CDR2 LQKENI, per germline. The CDR3: CASSPPGQTGNTIYF. In DNA, the CDR3 is TGTGCCAGCTCACCACCAGGACAGACAGGAAACACCATATATTTT.

J is TRBJ2-3 and V is TRBV4-2, with 12 bases aligning to TRBD2. Germline CDR1 LGHNA, CDR2 YNFKEQ. The junction had 2 bases not matched to a gene; V was cut back by 1 base and J by 6 bases. The CDR3 consists of 15 residues. The CDR3 is CASSQGLAGADTQYF. CDR3 sequence (DNA): TGTGCCAGCAGCCAAGGACTAGCGGGGGCCGATACGCAGTATTTT.